This T cell receptor beta chain is from a study of CD8+ T cells in alopecia areata. Overall study context: Patients in the treated group were given tofacitinib by mouth, 5 to 10 mg twice a day. Points from the study as a whole: In scalp and blood during tofacitinib, many expanded lesional clones persisted.

Isolated RNA was reverse transcribed into cDNA used as the sequencing template. Assay: immunoSEQ multiplex PCR; the TCRdb copy retains only in-frame clones and omits some. The table lists some 80,000 clones, 66% of them singletons. With regard to this clone: Its antigen is not identified.

As for treatment: oral pan-JAK inhibitor, 5-10 mg twice daily. Trimming stripped 0 bases from V and 3 bases from J, with 15 bases between. The V gene's germline CDR1 is LGHNA and CDR2 YSLEER. The length of the CDR3 is 16 residues. The TCR sequence derives from a human donor with alopecia areata. The chain joins TRBV4-3 to TRBJ2-7; no clear D gene. The source material was CD8+ T cells sorted from blood, sampled at week 24, from a patient treated with tofacitinib. CDR3 DNA: TGCGCCAGCAGCCAAGATCTCGGAGAGGCGTACTACGAGCAGTACTTC. This sequence encodes CASSQDLGEAYYEQYF.